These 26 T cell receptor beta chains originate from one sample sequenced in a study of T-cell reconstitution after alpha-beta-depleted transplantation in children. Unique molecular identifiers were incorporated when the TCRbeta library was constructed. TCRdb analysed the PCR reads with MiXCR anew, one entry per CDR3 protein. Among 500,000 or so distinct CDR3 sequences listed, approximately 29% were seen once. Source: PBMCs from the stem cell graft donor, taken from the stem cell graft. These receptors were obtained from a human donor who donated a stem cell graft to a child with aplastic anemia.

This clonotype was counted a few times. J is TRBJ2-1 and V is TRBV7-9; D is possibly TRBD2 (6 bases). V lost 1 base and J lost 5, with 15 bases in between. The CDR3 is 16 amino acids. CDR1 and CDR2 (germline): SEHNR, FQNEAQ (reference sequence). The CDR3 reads CASSLVRLRDDNEQFF. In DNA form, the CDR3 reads TGTGCCAGCAGCTTAGTCCGTCTGCGGGACGACAATGAGCAGTTCTTC.

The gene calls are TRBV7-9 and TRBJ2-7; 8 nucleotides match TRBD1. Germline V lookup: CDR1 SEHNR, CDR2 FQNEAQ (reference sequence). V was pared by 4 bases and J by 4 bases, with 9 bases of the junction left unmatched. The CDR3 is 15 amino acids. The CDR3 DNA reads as TGTGCCAGCAGCTCGGACCGGGACAGGTGGTACGAGCAGTACGTC. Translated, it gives CASSSDRDRWYEQYV.

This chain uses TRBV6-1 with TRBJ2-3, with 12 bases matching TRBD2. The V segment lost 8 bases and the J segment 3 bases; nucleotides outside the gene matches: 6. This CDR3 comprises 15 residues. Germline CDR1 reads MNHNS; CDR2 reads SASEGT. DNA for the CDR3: TGTGCCAGCCTACCACTAGCGGGAGGAACAGATACGCAGTATTTT. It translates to CASLPLAGGTDTQYF.

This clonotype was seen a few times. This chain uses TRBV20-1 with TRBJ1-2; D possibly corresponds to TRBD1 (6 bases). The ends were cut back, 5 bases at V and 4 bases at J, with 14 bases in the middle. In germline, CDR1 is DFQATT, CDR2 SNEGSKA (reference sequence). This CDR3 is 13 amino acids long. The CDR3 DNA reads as TGCAGTGCTCCAGGGGTTCGGGGCTATGGCTACACCTTC. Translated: CSAPGVRGYGYTF.

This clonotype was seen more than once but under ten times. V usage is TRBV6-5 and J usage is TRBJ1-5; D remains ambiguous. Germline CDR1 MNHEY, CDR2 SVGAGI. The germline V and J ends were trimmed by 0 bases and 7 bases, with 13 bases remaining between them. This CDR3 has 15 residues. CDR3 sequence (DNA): TGTGCCAGCAGTTACTCGGTGGGAGGAGGACAGCCCCAGCATTTT. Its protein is CASSYSVGGGQPQHF.

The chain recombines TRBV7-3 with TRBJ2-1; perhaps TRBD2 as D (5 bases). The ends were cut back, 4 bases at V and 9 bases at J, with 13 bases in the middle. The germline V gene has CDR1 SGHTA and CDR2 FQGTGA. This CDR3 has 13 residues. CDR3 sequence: CASSSSSRGEQFF. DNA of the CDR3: TGTGCCAGCAGCTCATCCAGCCGGGGTGAGCAGTTCTTC.

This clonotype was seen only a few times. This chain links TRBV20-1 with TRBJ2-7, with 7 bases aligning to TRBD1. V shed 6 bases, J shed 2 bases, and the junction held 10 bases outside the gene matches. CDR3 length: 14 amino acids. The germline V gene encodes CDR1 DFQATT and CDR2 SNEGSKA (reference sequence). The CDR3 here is CSALLRDRPYEQYF. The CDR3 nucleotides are TGCAGTGCCCTGCTGAGGGACAGACCCTACGAGCAGTACTTC.

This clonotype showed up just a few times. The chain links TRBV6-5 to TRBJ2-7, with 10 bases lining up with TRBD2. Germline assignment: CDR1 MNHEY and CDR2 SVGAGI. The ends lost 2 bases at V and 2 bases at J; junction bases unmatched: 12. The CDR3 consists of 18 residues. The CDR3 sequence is CASSYQYTGTSVTYEQYF. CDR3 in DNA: TGTGCCAGCAGTTACCAATACACCGGGACTAGCGTGACCTACGAGCAGTACTTC.

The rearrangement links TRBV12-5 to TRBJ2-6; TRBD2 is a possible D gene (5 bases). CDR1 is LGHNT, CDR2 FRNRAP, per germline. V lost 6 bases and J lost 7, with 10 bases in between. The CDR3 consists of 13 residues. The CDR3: CASGRGRANVLTF. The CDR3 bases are TGTGCTAGTGGCCGGGGTCGAGCCAACGTCCTGACTTTC.

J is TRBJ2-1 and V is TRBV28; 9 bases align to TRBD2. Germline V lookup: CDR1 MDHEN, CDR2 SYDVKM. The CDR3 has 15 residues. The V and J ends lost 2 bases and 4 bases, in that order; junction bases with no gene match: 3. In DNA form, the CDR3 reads TGTGCCAGCAGTTTACTAGCGGGACAATACAATGAGCAGTTCTTC. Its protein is CASSLLAGQYNEQFF. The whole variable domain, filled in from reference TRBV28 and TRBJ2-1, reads DVKVTQSSRYLVKRTGEKVFLECVQDMDHENMFWYRQDPGLGLRLIYFSYDVKMKEKGDIPEGYSVSREKKERFSLILESASTNQTSMYLCASSLLAGQYNEQFFGPGTRLTVL.

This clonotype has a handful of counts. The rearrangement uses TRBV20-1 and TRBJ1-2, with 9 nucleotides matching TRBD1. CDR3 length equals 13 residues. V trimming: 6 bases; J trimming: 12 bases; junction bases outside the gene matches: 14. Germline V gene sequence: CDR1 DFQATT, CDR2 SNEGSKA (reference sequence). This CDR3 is CSATSGQGSKHTF. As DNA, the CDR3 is TGCAGTGCGACCTCGGGACAGGGTAGTAAACACACCTTC.

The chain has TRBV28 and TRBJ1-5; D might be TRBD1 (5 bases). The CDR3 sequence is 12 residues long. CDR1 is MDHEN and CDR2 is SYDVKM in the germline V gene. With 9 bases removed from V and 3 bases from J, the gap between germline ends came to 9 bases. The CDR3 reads CASRDLNQPQHF. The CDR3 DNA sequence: TGTGCCAGTCGGGACCTCAATCAGCCCCAGCATTTT.

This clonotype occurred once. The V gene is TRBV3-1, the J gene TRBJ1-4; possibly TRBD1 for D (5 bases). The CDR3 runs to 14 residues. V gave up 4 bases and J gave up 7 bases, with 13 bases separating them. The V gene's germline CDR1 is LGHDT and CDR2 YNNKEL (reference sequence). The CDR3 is CASSPGGDVEKLFF. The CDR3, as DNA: TGTGCCAGCAGCCCGGGGGGGGACGTTGAAAAACTGTTTTTT. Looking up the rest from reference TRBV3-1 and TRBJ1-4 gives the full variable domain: DTAVSQTPKYLVTQMGNDKSIKCEQNLGHDTMYWYKQDSKKFLKIMFSYNNKELIINETVPNRFSPKSPDKAHLNLHINSLELGDSAVYFCASSPGGDVEKLFFGSGTQLSVL.

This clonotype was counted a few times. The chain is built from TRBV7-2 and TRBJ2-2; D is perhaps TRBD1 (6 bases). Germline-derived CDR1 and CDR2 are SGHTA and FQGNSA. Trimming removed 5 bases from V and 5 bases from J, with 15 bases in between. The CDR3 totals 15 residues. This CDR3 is CASSRTYRDTGELFF. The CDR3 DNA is TGTGCCAGCAGCCGGACATACAGGGATACCGGGGAGCTGTTTTTT.

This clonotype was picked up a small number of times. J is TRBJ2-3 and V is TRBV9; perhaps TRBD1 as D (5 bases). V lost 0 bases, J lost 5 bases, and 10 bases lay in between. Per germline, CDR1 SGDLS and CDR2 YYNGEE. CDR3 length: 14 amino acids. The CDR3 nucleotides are TGTGCCAGCAGCGTAGAGGGGATCCAAGATACGCAGTATTTT. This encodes CASSVEGIQDTQYF.

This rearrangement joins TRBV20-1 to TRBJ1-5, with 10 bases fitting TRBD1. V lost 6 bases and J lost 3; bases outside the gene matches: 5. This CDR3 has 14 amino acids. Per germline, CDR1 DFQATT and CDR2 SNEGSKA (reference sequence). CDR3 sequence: CSARTGGYNQPQHF. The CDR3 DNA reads TGCAGTGCCCGGACAGGGGGTTACAATCAGCCCCAGCATTTT.

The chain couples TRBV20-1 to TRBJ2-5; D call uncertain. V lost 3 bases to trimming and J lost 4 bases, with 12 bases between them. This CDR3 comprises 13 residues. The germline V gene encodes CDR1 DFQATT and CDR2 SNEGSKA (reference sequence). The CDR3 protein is CSARSEAGETQYF. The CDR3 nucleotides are TGCAGTGCTAGGTCCGAGGCAGGAGAGACCCAGTACTTC.

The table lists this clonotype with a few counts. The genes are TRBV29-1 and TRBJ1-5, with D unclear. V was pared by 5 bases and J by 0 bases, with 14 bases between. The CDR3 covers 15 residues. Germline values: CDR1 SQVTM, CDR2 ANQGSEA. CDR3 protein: CSVNVVGHSNQPQHF. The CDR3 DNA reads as TGCAGCGTTAACGTCGTAGGGCATAGCAATCAGCCCCAGCATTTT.

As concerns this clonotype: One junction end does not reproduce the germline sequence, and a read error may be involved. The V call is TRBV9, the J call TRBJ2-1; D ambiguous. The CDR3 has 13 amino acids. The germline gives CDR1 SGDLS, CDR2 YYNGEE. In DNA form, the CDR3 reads TGTCCCAGCAGCGTAGAGGACTACAATGAGCAGTTCTTC. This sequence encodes CPSSVEDYNEQFF. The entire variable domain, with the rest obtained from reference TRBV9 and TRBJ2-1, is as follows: DSGVTQTPKHLITATGQRVTLRCSPRSGDLSVYWYQQSLDQGLQFLIQYYNGEERAKGNILERFSAQQFPDLHSELNLSSLELGDSALYFCPSSVEDYNEQFFGPGTRLTVL.

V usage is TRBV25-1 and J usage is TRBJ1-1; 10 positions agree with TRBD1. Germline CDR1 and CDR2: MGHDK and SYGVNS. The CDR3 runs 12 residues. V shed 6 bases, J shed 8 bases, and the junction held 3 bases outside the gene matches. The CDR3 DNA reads TGTGCCAGCAGCGTGACAGGGGGCGAAGCTTTCTTT. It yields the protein CASSVTGGEAFF.

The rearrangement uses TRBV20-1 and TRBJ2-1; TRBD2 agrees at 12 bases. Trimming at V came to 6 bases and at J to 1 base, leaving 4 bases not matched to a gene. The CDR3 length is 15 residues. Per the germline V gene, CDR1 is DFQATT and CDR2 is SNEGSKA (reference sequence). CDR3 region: CSAGGTSGSYNEQFF. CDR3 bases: TGCAGTGCCGGAGGGACTAGCGGGTCCTACAATGAGCAGTTCTTC.

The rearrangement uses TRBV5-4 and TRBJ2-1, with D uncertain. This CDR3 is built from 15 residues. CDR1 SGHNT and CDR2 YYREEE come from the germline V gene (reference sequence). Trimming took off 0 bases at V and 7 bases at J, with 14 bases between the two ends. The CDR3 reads CASSLETLAVNEQFF. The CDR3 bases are TGTGCCAGCAGCTTGGAAACCTTGGCGGTGAATGAGCAGTTCTTC. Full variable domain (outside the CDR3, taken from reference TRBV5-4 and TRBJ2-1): ETGVTQSPTHLIKTRGQQVTLRCSSQSGHNTVSWYQQALGQGPQFIFQYYREEENGRGNFPPRFSGLQFPNYSSELNVNALELDDSALYLCASSLETLAVNEQFFGPGTRLTVL.

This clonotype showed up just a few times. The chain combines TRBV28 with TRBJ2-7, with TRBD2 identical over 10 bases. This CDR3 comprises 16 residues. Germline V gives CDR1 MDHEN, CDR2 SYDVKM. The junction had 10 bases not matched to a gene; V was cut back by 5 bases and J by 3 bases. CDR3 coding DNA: TGTGCCAGCAGTCCTTGGACTAGCGGAAACCACTACGAGCAGTACTTC. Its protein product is CASSPWTSGNHYEQYF.

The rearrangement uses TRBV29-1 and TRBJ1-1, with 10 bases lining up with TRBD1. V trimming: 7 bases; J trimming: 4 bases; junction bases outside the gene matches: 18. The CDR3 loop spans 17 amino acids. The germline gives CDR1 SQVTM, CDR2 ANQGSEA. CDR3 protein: CSALTGGAGMVFTEAFF. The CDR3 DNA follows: TGCAGCGCCTTGACAGGGGGCGCGGGGATGGTATTCACTGAAGCTTTCTTT.

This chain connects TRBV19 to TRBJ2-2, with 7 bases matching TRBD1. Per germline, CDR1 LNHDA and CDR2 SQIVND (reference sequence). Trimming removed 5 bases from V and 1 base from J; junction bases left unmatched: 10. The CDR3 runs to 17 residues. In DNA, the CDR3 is TGTGCCAGTAGTTCGCTAAAGGGGGCGGAGAACACCGGGGAGCTGTTTTTT. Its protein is CASSSLKGAENTGELFF.

For the CDR3, the DNA is TGTGCCAGCTCCCGGGTGGAGACCCAGTACTTC. Amino acid sequence: CASSRVETQYF. V and J are TRBV18 and TRBJ2-5; D is undetermined. Germline V lookup: CDR1 KGHSH, CDR2 LQKENI. Between the trimmed V and J ends, which lost 6 bases and 5 bases, there was a span of 7 bases. This CDR3 spans 11 amino acids. Based on the CDR3 plus reference TRBV18 and TRBJ2-5, the full variable domain is NAGVMQNPRHLVRRRGQEARLRCSPMKGHSHVYWYRQLPEEGLKFMVYLQKENIIDESGMPKERFSAEFPKEGPSILRIQQVVRGDSAAYFCASSRVETQYFGPGTRLLVL.